One and the same sample provided the 10 T cell receptor beta chains below, sequenced in a study of blood T cell repertoires in COVID-19. Produced via immunoSEQ multiplex PCR; TCRdb's table is partial and in-frame only. The table includes under 300,000 clones, 90% detected once. Sequenced input: peripheral blood. These receptors came from a middle-aged woman with acute or convalescent COVID-19.

This clone has just one count. The chain recombines TRBV5-1 with TRBJ2-3; D call uncertain. This CDR3 contains 12 residues. Germline assignment: CDR1 SGHRS and CDR2 YFSETQ. Trimming pared 5 bases from V and 2 bases from J, leaving 6 bases between. In DNA, the CDR3 is TGCGCCAGCAGGGCATACACAGATACGCAGTATTTT. As protein: CASRAYTDTQYF.

This chain links TRBV5-6 with TRBJ1-2, with D perhaps matching TRBD1 (6 bases). V lost 6 bases to trimming and J lost 0 bases, with 15 bases between them. The germline V gene encodes CDR1 SGHDT and CDR2 YYEEEE. The CDR3 loop spans 15 amino acids. As DNA, the CDR3 is TGTGCCAGCATCCGCCGGGCAGGGGCTAACTATGGCTACACCTTC. It encodes CASIRRAGANYGYTF.

The chain couples TRBV3-1 (or the pseudogene TRBV3-2) to TRBJ1-1; a possible D gene is TRBD1 (5 bases). The V and J ends lost 4 bases and 2 bases respectively, with 11 bases between them. The CDR3 contains 14 residues. CDR1 is LGHDT, CDR2 YNNKEL, per germline (reference sequence). CDR3 nucleotide sequence: TGTGCCAGCAGCCCTAAGGGGCCCAACACTGAAGCTTTCTTT. Protein product: CASSPKGPNTEAFF.

The chain joins TRBV7-6 to TRBJ2-5, with D possibly matching TRBD1 (5 bases). Germline V CDR1 and CDR2: SGHVS, FNYEAQ. This CDR3 is 14 amino acids long. Trimming stripped 2 bases from V and 5 bases from J, with 12 bases between. The CDR3 protein is CASSLRGAGETQYF. CDR3 DNA sequence: TGTGCCAGCAGCTTACGTGGGGCCGGGGAGACCCAGTACTTC.

The count of this clone is one. The chain employs TRBV7-8 and TRBJ1-6; the D is unclear. The CDR3 totals 16 residues. Trimming removed 5 bases from V and 5 bases from J, with 16 bases in between. Germline V gene data show CDR1 as SGHVS and CDR2 as FQNEAQ. The CDR3 DNA reads as TGTGCCAGCAGCCGCCGGTCGTGGGGAGATAATTCACCCCTCCACTTT. It is translated as CASSRRSWGDNSPLHF.

CDR3 in DNA: TGCGCCAGCAGCTTCGACGCCTGGGGGGGGAGCACAGATACGCAGTATTTT. Translation: CASSFDAWGGSTDTQYF. This rearrangement joins TRBV5-1 to TRBJ2-3, with 7 positions matching TRBD2. CDR3 length: 17 residues. V lost 2 bases to trimming and J lost 0 bases; unmatched junction nucleotides: 9. The germline V gene encodes CDR1 SGHRS and CDR2 YFSETQ.

The rearrangement uses TRBV11-2 and TRBJ2-3, with TRBD1 identical over 7 bases. V was clipped by 4 bases and J by 2 bases; unmatched bases: 9. Germline CDR1 reads SGHAT; CDR2 reads FQNNGV. The CDR3 is 16 residues long. The CDR3, as DNA: TGTGCCAGCAGCTCACTCGGACAGGACCTCACAGATACGCAGTATTTT. Its protein is CASSSLGQDLTDTQYF.

This clone was seen just once. J is TRBJ1-3 and V is TRBV9; 7 nucleotides line up with TRBD1. Losses at the gene ends were 1 base for V and 1 base for J; bases not matched to a gene: 5. Looked up from germline, CDR1 is SGDLS and CDR2 is YYNGEE. The CDR3 totals 16 residues. The CDR3 DNA reads as TGTGCCAGCAGCGTAATGGGACAGCTATCTGGAAACACCATATATTTT. Residues: CASSVMGQLSGNTIYF.

The V call is TRBV4-1, the J call TRBJ2-5; D is possibly TRBD1 (6 bases). The germline V gene has CDR1 MGHRA and CDR2 YSYEKL. The V end was cut by 2 bases, the J end by 5 bases, with 15 bases between. The CDR3 has 15 residues. Here the CDR3 reads CASSQSGTTQETQYF. The DNA of the CDR3 is TGCGCCAGCAGCCAATCCGGGACAACGCAGGAGACCCAGTACTTC.

The chain is built from TRBV5-1 and TRBJ1-1; D remains ambiguous. The CDR3 runs 14 residues. Germline V gene lookup returns CDR1 SGHRS and CDR2 YFSETQ. The V end lost 0 bases, the J end lost 1 base, and 7 bases lay between the germline ends. CDR3: CASSLAHTNTEAFF. The CDR3 DNA sequence: TGCGCCAGCAGCTTGGCACATACGAACACTGAAGCTTTCTTT.